Shown below are 4 T cell receptor beta chains from a single sample sequenced in a study of T cell clonality in common variable immunodeficiency. Only in-frame clones appear in the TCRdb table, and some are missing; sequencing was by immunoSEQ multiplex PCR. Listed for the sample are tens of thousands of clones, none seen a single time. The specimen was peripheral blood mononuclear cells. These receptors all come from a person aged 18 to 70 in good health.

This clone was seen at least ten times. The read halts 3 residues ahead of the CDR3 end, with the missing end drawn from the germline J gene. The V and J genes are TRBV10-3 and TRBJ1-1, with D hard to call. V lost 0 bases and J 4 bases, leaving 18 bases between the germline ends. Germline CDR1 and CDR2: ENHRY and SYGVKD. The CDR3 runs 17 residues. The CDR3 sequence: CAISESPLTLTVTEAFF. CDR3 bases read: TGTGCCATCAGTGAGTCTCCGTTGACACTGACGGTCACTGAA.

There are many counts of this clone. The missing CDR3 end, 3 residues past where the read stops, is filled in from the germline J gene. The chain is built from TRBV20-1 and TRBJ2-3; 8 bases fit TRBD1. After removal of 1 base from V and 3 bases from J, the junction contained 6 bases not matched to a gene. CDR3 length equals 15 residues. Germline V lookup: CDR1 DFQATT, CDR2 SNEGSKA (reference sequence). Partial CDR3 DNA: TGCAGTGCTAGAGGCCCAGGGGGCGGGACAGATACG. It translates to CSARGPGGGTDT. The whole CDR3 sequence reads CSARGPGGGTDTQYF.

This clone occurred many times. The CDR3 is cut off 3 residues early in the read; its end comes from the germline J gene. This chain links TRBV29-1 with TRBJ1-1; TRBD1 matches 7 bases. V lost 7 bases and J lost 2; bases outside the gene matches: 10. Looked up from germline, CDR1 is SQVTM and CDR2 is ANQGSEA. The CDR3 consists of 14 residues. The CDR3 bases that were read are TGCAGCGGTAATGCCGGGACAGCTAACACTGAA. This gives the protein CSGNAGTANTE. The whole CDR3 is CSGNAGTANTEAFF.

This clone was seen ten or more times. The read terminates 3 residues before the CDR3 end, so the remaining end is supplied by the germline J gene. The chain carries TRBV7-3 and TRBJ2-1; 10 positions agree with TRBD1. Germline trimming cut 3 bases from V and 5 bases from J; bases unmatched to any gene: 4. This CDR3 has 15 amino acids. CDR1 SGHTA and CDR2 FQGTGA come from the germline V gene. The covered CDR3 bases are TGTGCCAGCAGCTTTACCGGGACAGGGGACAATGAG. This encodes CASSFTGTGDNE. In full, the CDR3 reads CASSFTGTGDNEQFF.